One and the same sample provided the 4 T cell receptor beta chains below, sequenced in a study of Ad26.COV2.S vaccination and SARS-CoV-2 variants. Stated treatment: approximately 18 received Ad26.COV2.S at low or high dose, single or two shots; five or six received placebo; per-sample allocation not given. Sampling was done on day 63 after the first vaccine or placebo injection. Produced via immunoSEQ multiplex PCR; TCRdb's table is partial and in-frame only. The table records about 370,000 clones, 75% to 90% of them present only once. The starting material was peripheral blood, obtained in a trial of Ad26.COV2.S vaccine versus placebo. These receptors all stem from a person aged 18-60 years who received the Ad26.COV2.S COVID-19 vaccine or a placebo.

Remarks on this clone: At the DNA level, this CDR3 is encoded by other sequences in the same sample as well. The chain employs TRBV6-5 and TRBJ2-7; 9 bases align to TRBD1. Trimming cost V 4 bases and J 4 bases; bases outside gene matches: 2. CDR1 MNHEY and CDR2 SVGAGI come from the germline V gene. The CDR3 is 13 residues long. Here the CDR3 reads CASSLDRGYEQYF. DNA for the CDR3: TGTGCCAGCAGTTTGGACAGGGGTTACGAGCAGTACTTC.

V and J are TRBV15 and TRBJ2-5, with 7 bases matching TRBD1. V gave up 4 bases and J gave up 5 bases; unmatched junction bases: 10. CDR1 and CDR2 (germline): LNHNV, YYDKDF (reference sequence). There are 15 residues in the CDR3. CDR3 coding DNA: TGTGCCACCAGCACCAGACAGGGCCGAGGGGAGACCCAGTACTTC. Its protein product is CATSTRQGRGETQYF.

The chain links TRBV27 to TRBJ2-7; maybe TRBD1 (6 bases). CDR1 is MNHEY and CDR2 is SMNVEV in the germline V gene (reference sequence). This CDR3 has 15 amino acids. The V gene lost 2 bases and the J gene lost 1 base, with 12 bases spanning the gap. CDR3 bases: TGTGCCAGCAGTTTACGGGGCCAGGGGTCCTACGAGCAGTACTTC. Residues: CASSLRGQGSYEQYF.

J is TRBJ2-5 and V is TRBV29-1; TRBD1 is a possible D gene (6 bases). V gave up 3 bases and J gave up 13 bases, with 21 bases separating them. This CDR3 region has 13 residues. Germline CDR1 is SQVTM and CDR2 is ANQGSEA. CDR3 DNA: TGCAGCGTTGAGGACAGCTACCAAGAGGTCCTGTACTTC. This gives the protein CSVEDSYQEVLYF.